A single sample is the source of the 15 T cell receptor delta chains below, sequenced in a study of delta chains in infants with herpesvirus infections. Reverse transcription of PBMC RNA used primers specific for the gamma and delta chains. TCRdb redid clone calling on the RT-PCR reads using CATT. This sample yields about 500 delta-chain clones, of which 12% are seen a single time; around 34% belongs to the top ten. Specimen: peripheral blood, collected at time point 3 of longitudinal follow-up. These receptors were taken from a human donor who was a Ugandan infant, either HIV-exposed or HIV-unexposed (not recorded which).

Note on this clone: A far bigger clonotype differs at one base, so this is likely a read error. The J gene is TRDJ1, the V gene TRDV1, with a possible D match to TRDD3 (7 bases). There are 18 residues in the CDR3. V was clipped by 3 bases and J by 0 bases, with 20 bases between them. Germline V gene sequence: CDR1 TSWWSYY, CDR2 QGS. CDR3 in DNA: TGTGCTCTTGGGGACCCTCCTACGCGGGGGATTGACACCGATAAACTCATCTTT. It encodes CALGDPPTRGIDTDKLIF.

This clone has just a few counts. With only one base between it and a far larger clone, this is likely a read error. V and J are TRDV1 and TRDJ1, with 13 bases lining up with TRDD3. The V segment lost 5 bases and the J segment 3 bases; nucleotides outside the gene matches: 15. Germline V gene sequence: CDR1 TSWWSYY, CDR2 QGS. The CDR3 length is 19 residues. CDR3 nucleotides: TGTGCTCTTGGGAAAAAGGGGGACTGGGGGATACGGTGCGCCGATAAACTCATCTTT. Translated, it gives CALGKKGDWGIRCADKLIF.

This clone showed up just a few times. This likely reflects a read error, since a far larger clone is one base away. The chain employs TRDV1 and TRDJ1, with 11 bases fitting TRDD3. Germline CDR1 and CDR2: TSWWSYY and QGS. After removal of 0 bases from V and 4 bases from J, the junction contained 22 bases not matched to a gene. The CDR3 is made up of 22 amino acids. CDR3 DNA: TGTGCTCTTGGGGAACTGGTTTCTCCCTACTCCCGTCCTGGGGGATACTACGATAAACTCATCTTT. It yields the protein CALGELVSPYSRPGGYYDKLIF.

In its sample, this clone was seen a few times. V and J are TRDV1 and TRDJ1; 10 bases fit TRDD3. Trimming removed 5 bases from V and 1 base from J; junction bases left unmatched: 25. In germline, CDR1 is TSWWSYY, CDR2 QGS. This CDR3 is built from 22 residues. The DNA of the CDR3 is TGTGCTCTTGGGATACCGATTTCCTGTATACGGGGGATACGTGGGTCCACCGATAAACTCATCTTT. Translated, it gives CALGIPISCIRGIRGSTDKLIF.

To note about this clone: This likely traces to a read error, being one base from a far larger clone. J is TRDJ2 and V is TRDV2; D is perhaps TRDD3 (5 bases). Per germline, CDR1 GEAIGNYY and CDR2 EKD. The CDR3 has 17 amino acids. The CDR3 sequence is CACDTGAPGAFTAQLFF. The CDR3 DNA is TGTGCCTGTGACACTGGGGCCCCCGGCGCTTTTACAGCACAACTCTTCTTT.

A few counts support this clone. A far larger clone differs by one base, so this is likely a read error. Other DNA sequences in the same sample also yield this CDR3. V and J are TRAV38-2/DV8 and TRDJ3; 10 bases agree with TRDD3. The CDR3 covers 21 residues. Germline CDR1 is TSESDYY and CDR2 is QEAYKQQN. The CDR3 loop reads CAYSSGGYHKRSSWDTRQMFF. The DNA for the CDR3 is TGTGCTTATAGCAGTGGGGGATACCATAAACGGAGCTCCTGGGACACTCGACAGATGTTTTTC. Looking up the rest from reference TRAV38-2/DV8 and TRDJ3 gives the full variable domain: AQTVTQSQPEMSVQEAETVTLSCTYDTSESDYYLFWYKQPPSRQMILVIRQEAYKQQNATENRFSVNFQKAAKSFSLKISDSQLGDAAMYFCAYSSGGYHKRSSWDTRQMFFGTGIKLFVEP.

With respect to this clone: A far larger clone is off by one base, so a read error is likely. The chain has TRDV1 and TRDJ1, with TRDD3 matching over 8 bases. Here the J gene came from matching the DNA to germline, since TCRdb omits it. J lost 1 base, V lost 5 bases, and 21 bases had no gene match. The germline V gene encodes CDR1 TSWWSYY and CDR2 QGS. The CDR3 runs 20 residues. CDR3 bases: TGTGCTCTTGGGCATCATTCCCCTCTGGGGATACCTGACACCACCGATAAACTCATCTTT. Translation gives CALGHHSPLGIPDTTDKLIF.

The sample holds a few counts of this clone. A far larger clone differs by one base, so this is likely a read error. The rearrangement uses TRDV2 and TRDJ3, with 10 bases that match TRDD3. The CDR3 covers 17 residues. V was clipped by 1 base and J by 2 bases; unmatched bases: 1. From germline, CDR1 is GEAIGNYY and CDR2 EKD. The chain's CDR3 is CACDTGGYPWDTRQMFF. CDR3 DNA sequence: TGTGCCTGTGACACTGGGGGATACCCCTGGGACACCCGACAGATGTTTTTC.

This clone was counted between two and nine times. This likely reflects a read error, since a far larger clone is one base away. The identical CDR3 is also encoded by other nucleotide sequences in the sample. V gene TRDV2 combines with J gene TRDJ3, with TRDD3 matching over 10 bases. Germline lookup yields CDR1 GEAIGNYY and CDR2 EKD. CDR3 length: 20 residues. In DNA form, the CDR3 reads TGTGCATGTGACACCGACTGGGGGATTAGGGGTCCCTGGGACACCCGACAGATGTTTTTC. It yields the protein CACDTDWGIRGPWDTRQMFF.

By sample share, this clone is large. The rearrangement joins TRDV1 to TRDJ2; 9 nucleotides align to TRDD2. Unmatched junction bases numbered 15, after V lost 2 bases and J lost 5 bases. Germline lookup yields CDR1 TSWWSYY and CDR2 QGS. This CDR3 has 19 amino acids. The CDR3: CALGETGLPTLTGTAQLFF. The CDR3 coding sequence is TGTGCTCTTGGGGAAACCGGCCTTCCTACGCTGACTGGAACAGCACAACTCTTCTTT.

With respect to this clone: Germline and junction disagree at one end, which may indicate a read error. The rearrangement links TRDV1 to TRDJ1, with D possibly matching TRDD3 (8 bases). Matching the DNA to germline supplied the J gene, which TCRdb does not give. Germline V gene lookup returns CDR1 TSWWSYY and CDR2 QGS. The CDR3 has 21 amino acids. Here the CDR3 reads CAPGNGIPTGGYRVYTDKLIF. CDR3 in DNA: TGTGCTCCTGGGAACGGAATTCCTACTGGGGGCTACCGGGTCTACACCGATAAACTCATCTTT.

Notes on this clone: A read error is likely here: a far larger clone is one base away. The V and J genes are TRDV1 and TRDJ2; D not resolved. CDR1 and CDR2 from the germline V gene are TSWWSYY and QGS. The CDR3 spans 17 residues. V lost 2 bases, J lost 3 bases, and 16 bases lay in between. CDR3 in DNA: TGTGCTCTTGGGGAATCCGCCTCCCTCCCCGTGACAGCACAACTCTTCTTT. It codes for CALGESASLPVTAQLFF.

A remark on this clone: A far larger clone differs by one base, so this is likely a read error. The CDR3 here is CALGTRLPPGSDKLIF. For the CDR3, the DNA is TGTGCTCTTGGGACCCGCCTCCCGCCGGGCTCCGATAAACTCATCTTT. The chain is built from TRDV1 and TRDJ1; D is uncertain. TCRdb leaves out the J gene; it was filled in here by matching the DNA to germline. Trimming stripped 5 bases from V and 3 bases from J, with 19 bases between. This CDR3 has 16 amino acids. Germline lookup yields CDR1 TSWWSYY and CDR2 QGS.

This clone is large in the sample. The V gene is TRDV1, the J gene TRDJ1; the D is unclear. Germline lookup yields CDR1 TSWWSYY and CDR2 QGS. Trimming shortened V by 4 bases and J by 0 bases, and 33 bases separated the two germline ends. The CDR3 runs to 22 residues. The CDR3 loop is CALGALKPPAREGRDYTDKLIF. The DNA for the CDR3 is TGTGCTCTTGGGGCCCTAAAGCCTCCCGCCCGGGAAGGGAGAGATTACACCGATAAACTCATCTTT.

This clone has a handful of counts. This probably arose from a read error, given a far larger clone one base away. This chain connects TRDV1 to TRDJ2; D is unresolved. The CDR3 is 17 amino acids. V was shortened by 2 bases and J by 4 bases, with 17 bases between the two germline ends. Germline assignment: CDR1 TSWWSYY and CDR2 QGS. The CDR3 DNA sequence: TGTGCTCTTGGGGAATCCGCCTCCCTCCCCTGGACAGCACAACTCTTCTTT. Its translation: CALGESASLPWTAQLFF.